The source of this T cell receptor (beta chain) is a study of blood T cell repertoires in COVID-19. Study-wide background: The cDNA or gDNA used as material had been derived from T cells, B-cell-depleted T cells, or PBMCs.

This clone occurred once. CDR1 is KGHSH, CDR2 LQKENI, per germline. The CDR3 has 15 amino acids. V was pared by 2 bases and J by 3 bases, with 13 bases between. Patients at the Seattle site were enrolled during active infection and followed longitudinally. Per the original methods: Nucleated cell counts were estimated from reference gene primer amplification. Assay: immunoSEQ multiplex PCR; the TCRdb copy retains only in-frame clones and omits some. That table furnishes V, J and clone size, whereas the DNA furnished D and trimming. Of about 300,000 clones listed, about 87% are singletons. Input material: peripheral blood. The chain recombines TRBV18 with TRBJ1-1, with D unclear. The receptor was derived from a woman aged 45-60 years with COVID-19, enrolled during active disease. CDR3 nucleotides: TGTGCCAGCTCACCAGGTTTACTCGAGTACACTGAAGCTTTCTTT. Translation: CASSPGLLEYTEAFF.